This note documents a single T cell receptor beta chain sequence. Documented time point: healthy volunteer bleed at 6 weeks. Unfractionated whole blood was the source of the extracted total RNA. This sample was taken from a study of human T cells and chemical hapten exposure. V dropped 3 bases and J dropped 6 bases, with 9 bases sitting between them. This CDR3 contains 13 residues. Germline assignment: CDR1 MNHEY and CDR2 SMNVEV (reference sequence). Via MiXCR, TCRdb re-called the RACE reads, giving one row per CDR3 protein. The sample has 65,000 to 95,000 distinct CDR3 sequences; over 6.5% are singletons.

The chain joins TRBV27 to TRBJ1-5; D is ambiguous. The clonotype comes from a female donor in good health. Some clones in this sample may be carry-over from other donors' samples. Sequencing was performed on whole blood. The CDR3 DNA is TGTGCCAGCAGTTTTGGTCCGAGTCAGCCCCAGCATTTT. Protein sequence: CASSFGPSQPQHF.